This T cell receptor beta chain was captured by sequencing in a study of regulatory T cells in long-lasting Graves disease. Study context: Antithyroid drug exposure in newly diagnosed Graves' patients had lasted under 3 months.

Findings and caveats of the study: Persistent Graves' patients had lower TCR diversity than newly diagnosed ones.

CDR3-region Arm-PCR and iRepertoire HTBI primers produced the TCR beta libraries. TCRdb re-called the multiplex PCR reads through MiXCR, storing one row per CDR3 protein. The table includes 240,000 or so distinct CDR3 sequences, roughly a fifth detected once. Judged by abundance, this clonotype is medium-sized. Its antigen is as yet unknown. The time point here: newly diagnosed GD, antithyroid drugs for less than 3 months. PBMC-extracted RNA yielded the TCR library. The TCR sequence derives from a female donor with Graves disease. The sequencing here drew on peripheral blood mononuclear cells (PBMCs), taken at new diagnosis, from a patient treated with antithyroid drugs.

The CDR3 DNA reads as TGTGCCAGCAGTTGGAGGCTCTCGGAGAACACTGAAGCTTTCTTT. As protein: CASSWRLSENTEAFF. V and J are TRBV7-9 and TRBJ1-1, with no clear D. CDR3 length: 15 amino acids. The germline CDR1 and CDR2 sequences are SEHNR and FQNEAQ (reference sequence). The ends were cut back, 6 bases at V and 1 base at J, with 15 bases in the middle. The full variable domain, completed using reference TRBV7-9 and TRBJ1-1, is DTGVSQNPRHKITKRGQNVTFRCDPISEHNRLYWYRQTLGQGPEFLTYFQNEAQLEKSRLLSDRFSAERPKGSFSTLEIQRTEQGDSAMYLCASSWRLSENTEAFFGQGTRLTVV.